The clone carrying this T cell receptor (beta chain) has only a few counts. The data stem from a study of blood T cells in healthy people across ages. V trimming: 6 bases; J trimming: 3 bases; junction bases outside the gene matches: 8. There are 14 residues in the CDR3. Every sample yielded at least 6.5 million isolated PBMCs. Using a J-beta primer mix together with a sample-barcoded 5' primer, a second PCR was run for roughly 6 to 12 cycles. TCRdb re-called the 5' RACE reads with MiXCR, one entry per CDR3 protein. Here the sample spans 600,000 to 1,000,000 distinct CDR3 sequences, 58% being singletons.

Material: blood. The receptor comes from a man under 40 in good health. V gene TRBV12-3 or TRBV12-4 combines with J gene TRBJ2-7; TRBD2 matches at 7 bases. CDR3 nucleotides: TGTGCCAGCAGACCCCGGGAGGCAGTCTACGAGCAGTACTTC. Its protein product is CASRPREAVYEQYF.